The clone carrying this T cell receptor (beta chain) showed up many times. RNA transcripts yielded amplified TCR beta CDR3 regions. HTBI primers were used for first-round RT-PCR of the TCR CDR3. Via MiXCR, TCRdb re-called the multiplex PCR reads, giving one row per CDR3 protein. The table has around 250,000 distinct CDR3 sequences, 13% to 15% seen once. This specimen belongs to a study of T cells in Graves' hyperthyroidism and ophthalmopathy. The CDR3 contains 14 residues. V lost 5 bases and J 1 base, leaving 11 bases between the germline ends. Input material: blood. This clonotype originated in a woman aged 40-49 years with Graves' hyperthyroidism that later progressed to Graves' ophthalmopathy. This chain uses TRBV12-3 or TRBV12-4 with TRBJ1-1, with D unclear. As DNA, the CDR3 is TGTGCCAGCAGTATCCGACGGGCGAACACTGAAGCTTTCTTT. Encoded protein: CASSIRRANTEAFF.